Listed below are T cell receptor beta chains from one sample, sequenced in a study of early T cells in non-severe SARS-CoV-2 infection. TCRdb called the 5' RACE reads again in MiXCR, with one record for every CDR3 protein. Here the sample spans approximately 81,000 distinct CDR3 sequences, roughly 6% being singletons. Material: whole blood. The receptors were gathered from an adult who was a healthcare worker with PCR-confirmed SARS-CoV-2 infection or an uninfected control (not recorded which). The CDR3 runs from the conserved cysteine through the conserved F or W. The order of the fields is CDR3 DNA, CDR3 protein, J gene, clone size, V gene, D gene. D genes are given only for firm matches. Size tells how often a clone was seen (once, few, many) or the class of an expanded clone, and some rows leave it out.

CDR3nt: TGTGCCAGCAGCTTGATGCAGGGCAACTATGGCTACACCTTC
CDR3aa: CASSLMQGNYGYTF
j_gene: TRBJ1-2
abundance: few
v_gene: TRBV7-2
d_gene: NA

CDR3nt: TGTGCCAGCAGTGACGGTGACACCGGGGAGCTGTTTTTT
CDR3aa: CASSDGDTGELFF
j_gene: TRBJ2-2
abundance: many
v_gene: TRBV6-4
d_gene: NA

CDR3nt: TGTGCCAGCACTGACGGGACAGCGAGGTCTGGGGCCAACGTCCTGACTTTC
CDR3aa: CASTDGTARSGANVLTF
j_gene: TRBJ2-6
abundance: many
v_gene: TRBV2
d_gene: TRBD1

CDR3nt: TGTGCCAGCGATAACGGGGGGACTGAAGCTTTCTTT
CDR3aa: CASDNGGTEAFF
j_gene: TRBJ1-1
abundance: NA
v_gene: TRBV9
d_gene: NA

CDR3nt: TGTGCCAGCAGCCCTACCCGAGCGGGAAGCACAGATACGCAGTATTTT
CDR3aa: CASSPTRAGSTDTQYF
j_gene: TRBJ2-3
abundance: NA
v_gene: TRBV7-9
d_gene: TRBD2

CDR3nt: TGTGCCAGCAGCTTGGGACAGGGGGCTGGAAACACCATATATTTT
CDR3aa: CASSLGQGAGNTIYF
j_gene: TRBJ1-3
abundance: many
v_gene: TRBV7-7
d_gene: TRBD1

CDR3nt: TGTGCCAGCAGCTACCGCGTAGGGGCTGGGGCCAACGTCCTGACTTTC
CDR3aa: CASSYRVGAGANVLTF
j_gene: TRBJ2-6
abundance: few
v_gene: TRBV7-2
d_gene: NA

CDR3nt: TGTGCCTGGAGTCAGGTGAACTATGGCTACACCTTC
CDR3aa: CAWSQVNYGYTF
j_gene: TRBJ1-2
abundance: few
v_gene: TRBV30
d_gene: NA

CDR3nt: TGCGCCAGCAGCCAAGAGTCGGGGGCGTCCTACAATGAGCAGTTCTTC
CDR3aa: CASSQESGASYNEQFF
j_gene: TRBJ2-1
abundance: NA
v_gene: TRBV4-1
d_gene: NA

CDR3nt: TGTGCCAGCCAGACTCGGGGGGAAAGTAATTCACCCCTCCACTTT
CDR3aa: CASQTRGESNSPLHF
j_gene: TRBJ1-6
abundance: many
v_gene: TRBV7-2
d_gene: NA

CDR3nt: TGTGCCAGCAGCTTGGGACTAGCGGGGGGGACAGATACGCAGTATTTT
CDR3aa: CASSLGLAGGTDTQYF
j_gene: TRBJ2-3
abundance: NA
v_gene: TRBV5-8
d_gene: TRBD2

CDR3nt: TGTGCCAGCAGCTTAAGGGGGAGTGTTGACAATGAGCAGTTCTTC
CDR3aa: CASSLRGSVDNEQFF
j_gene: TRBJ2-1
abundance: few
v_gene: TRBV7-2
d_gene: NA

CDR3nt: TGCGCCAGCAGCCAAGTCAAGAACACTGAAGCTTTCTTT
CDR3aa: CASSQVKNTEAFF
j_gene: TRBJ1-1
abundance: many
v_gene: TRBV4-3
d_gene: NA

CDR3nt: TGTGCCAGCAGCTGGGGCCTACGGGGTAACATTCAGTACTTC
CDR3aa: CASSWGLRGNIQYF
j_gene: TRBJ2-4
abundance: NA
v_gene: TRBV12-3/TRBV12-4
d_gene: NA

CDR3nt: TGTGCCAGCAGTTTAGAATACGAGCAGTACTTC
CDR3aa: CASSLEYEQYF
j_gene: TRBJ2-7
abundance: many
v_gene: TRBV12-3/TRBV12-4
d_gene: NA

CDR3nt: TGTGCCAGCAGTTACGCCTTATCCGGGGTCCGAGGAAACACCATATATTTT
CDR3aa: CASSYALSGVRGNTIYF
j_gene: TRBJ1-3
abundance: few
v_gene: TRBV6-5
d_gene: NA

CDR3nt: TGTGCCAGCAGTTTAGTAGGGAAGACATCGGGCTCCTACGAGCAGTACTTC
CDR3aa: CASSLVGKTSGSYEQYF
j_gene: TRBJ2-7
abundance: few
v_gene: TRBV27
d_gene: NA

CDR3nt: TGTGCCAGCAGGACCGGGACAGGGTCGGCCGAGCAGTACTTC
CDR3aa: CASRTGTGSAEQYF
j_gene: TRBJ2-7
abundance: NA
v_gene: TRBV7-2
d_gene: TRBD1

CDR3nt: TGTGCCAGCAGTTTTGGGAACACTGAAGCTTTCTTT
CDR3aa: CASSFGNTEAFF
j_gene: TRBJ1-1
abundance: many
v_gene: TRBV28
d_gene: NA

CDR3nt: TGCGCCAGCAGCCGAATGGGCCTGTCGGAAAACATTCAGTACTTC
CDR3aa: CASSRMGLSENIQYF
j_gene: TRBJ2-4
abundance: few
v_gene: TRBV4-1
d_gene: NA

CDR3nt: TGCAGTGCTAATAGGCAGGGATATAACGAGCAGTACTTC
CDR3aa: CSANRQGYNEQYF
j_gene: TRBJ2-7
abundance: NA
v_gene: TRBV20-1
d_gene: NA

CDR3nt: TGTGCCACCAGCAGAGACAGGGGGCTATTGGGGGAGCTGTTTTTT
CDR3aa: CATSRDRGLLGELFF
j_gene: TRBJ2-2
abundance: many
v_gene: TRBV15
d_gene: TRBD1

CDR3nt: TGCGCCAGCAGCCAAGAAGAGTTGAATTCACCCCTCCACTTT
CDR3aa: CASSQEELNSPLHF
j_gene: TRBJ1-6
abundance: NA
v_gene: TRBV4-3
d_gene: NA

CDR3nt: TGTGCCAGCAGCAGAATGGGACAGGGGCCCCTGAACACTGAAGCTTTCTTT
CDR3aa: CASSRMGQGPLNTEAFF
j_gene: TRBJ1-1
abundance: few
v_gene: TRBV7-9
d_gene: TRBD1

CDR3nt: TGCAGCGTTGAAGAAGGGCTGATCTACACCTTC
CDR3aa: CSVEEGLIYTF
j_gene: TRBJ1-2
abundance: many
v_gene: TRBV29-1
d_gene: NA

CDR3nt: TGTGCCAGCAGTGATCGCTCCAGGACTGAAGCTTTCTTT
CDR3aa: CASSDRSRTEAFF
j_gene: TRBJ1-1
abundance: many
v_gene: TRBV6-1
d_gene: NA

CDR3nt: TGTGCCAGCAGCGGTGATAGGACGGGAATCAATGAGCAGTTCTTC
CDR3aa: CASSGDRTGINEQFF
j_gene: TRBJ2-1
abundance: many
v_gene: TRBV3-1
d_gene: NA

CDR3nt: TGCGCCAGCAGCGCGGGACAGGTTGTCGGGCAAGAGACCCAGTACTTC
CDR3aa: CASSAGQVVGQETQYF
j_gene: TRBJ2-5
abundance: few
v_gene: TRBV5-1
d_gene: TRBD1

CDR3nt: TGTGCCAGCAGTACCTTTGATACGCAGTATTTT
CDR3aa: CASSTFDTQYF
j_gene: TRBJ2-3
abundance: many
v_gene: TRBV28
d_gene: NA

CDR3nt: TGTGCCAGCAGTCGCCGACTGAGACCTTCCCATGAGACCCAGTACTTC
CDR3aa: CASSRRLRPSHETQYF
j_gene: TRBJ2-5
abundance: few
v_gene: TRBV28
d_gene: NA

CDR3nt: TGTGCCAGTAGAGGAGATAGCACAGATACGCAGTATTTT
CDR3aa: CASRGDSTDTQYF
j_gene: TRBJ2-3
abundance: many
v_gene: TRBV19
d_gene: NA

CDR3nt: TGTGCCAGCAGTTTGGGACAGCCTTACGGCTACACCTTC
CDR3aa: CASSLGQPYGYTF
j_gene: TRBJ1-2
abundance: few
v_gene: TRBV12-3/TRBV12-4
d_gene: TRBD1

CDR3nt: TGTGCCACCAGGTCAGCGGGAGTTGCCTACAATGAGCAGTTCTTC
CDR3aa: CATRSAGVAYNEQFF
j_gene: TRBJ2-1
abundance: few
v_gene: TRBV24-1
d_gene: TRBD2

CDR3nt: TGTGCCAGCAGCTTAGAACTAGCTTCGTTCGAGCAGTACTTC
CDR3aa: CASSLELASFEQYF
j_gene: TRBJ2-7
abundance: many
v_gene: TRBV11-2
d_gene: NA

CDR3nt: TGCAGTGCAACGCCGGGACACAACTTAGCCTACGAGCAGTACTTC
CDR3aa: CSATPGHNLAYEQYF
j_gene: TRBJ2-7
abundance: many
v_gene: TRBV20-1
d_gene: NA

CDR3nt: TGTGCCAGCAGTCAATCCGGGACAGGGTACACCCAGCATTTT
CDR3aa: CASSQSGTGYTQHF
j_gene: TRBJ1-5
abundance: many
v_gene: TRBV6-2/TRBV6-3
d_gene: TRBD1

CDR3nt: TGTGCCAGCAGCCCTGGGGGGCCGGATGAAAAACTGTTTTTT
CDR3aa: CASSPGGPDEKLFF
j_gene: TRBJ1-4
abundance: NA
v_gene: TRBV28
d_gene: NA